This passage covers 5 T cell receptor beta chains from one sample sequenced in a study of molecular identifiers for immune sequencing clone quantification. TCRdb reprocessed the PCR reads with MiXCR, giving one entry per CDR3 protein. The table includes some 590,000 distinct CDR3 sequences, approximately 24% detected once. The sequencing input was naive CD8+ T cells from blood, with Jurkat cell RNA spiked in. Subset reported: FACS-sorted CD8+CD4-CCR7+CD45RA+ naive T cells. The receptors derive from a human donor in good health. Some libraries in this study had Jurkat cell RNA spiked in.

This clonotype came up a few times. This chain uses TRBV27 with TRBJ1-3; no clear D gene. Germline loops: CDR1 MNHEY, CDR2 SMNVEV (reference sequence). V was shortened by 4 bases and J by 0 bases, with 7 bases between the two germline ends. CDR3 size: 14 residues. The DNA for the CDR3 is TGTGCCAGCAGTTCAATTGGCTCTGGAAACACCATATATTTT. Translation: CASSSIGSGNTIYF.

In this sample, this clonotype turned up many times. V is TRBV28 and J is TRBJ2-3, with D hard to call. This CDR3 has 14 residues. The germline V gene encodes CDR1 MDHEN and CDR2 SYDVKM. Deletions cut 2 bases from V and 5 bases from J, with 11 bases between. DNA for the CDR3: TGTGCCAGCAGTTTAAACTACGGCGAAGATACGCAGTATTTT. The encoded protein is CASSLNYGEDTQYF.

Of note for this clonotype: A read error is possible here, since a much larger clone lies one base away. V and J are TRBV6-5 and TRBJ2-7, with 9 bases identical to TRBD2. Unmatched junction bases numbered 6, after V lost 0 bases and J lost 3 bases. The CDR3 is 16 residues long. Germline-derived CDR1 and CDR2 are MNHEY and SVGAGI. Written as DNA, the CDR3 is TGTGCCAGCAGTTACTCGAGCGGGAGGAGCTTCTACGAGCAGTACTTC. It is translated as CASSYSSGRSFYEQYF.

The table lists this clonotype with a few counts. This chain joins TRBV3-1 and TRBJ2-7; 11 nucleotides agree with TRBD2. Germline CDR1 LGHDT, CDR2 YNNKEL (reference sequence). V was pared by 1 base and J by 3 bases, with 5 bases of the junction left unmatched. The CDR3 runs 16 residues. The CDR3 DNA reads TGTGCCAGCAGCCAAGGGCTAGCGGGGGGCGTCTACGAGCAGTACTTC. Translating gives CASSQGLAGGVYEQYF.

The chain combines TRBV7-9 with TRBJ2-2; 7 positions match TRBD1. This CDR3 has 17 amino acids. After removal of 5 bases from V and 2 bases from J, the junction contained 11 bases not matched to a gene. CDR1 is SEHNR, CDR2 FQNEAQ, per germline (reference sequence). The CDR3 spells CASSARDSNLNTGELFF. CDR3 bases: TGTGCCAGCAGCGCCCGGGACAGCAACTTAAACACCGGGGAGCTGTTTTTT.